The entry below gives a single TCR beta chain sequence along with its context. These data come from a study of blood T cell repertoires in COVID-19. On the study more broadly: PBMCs, B-cell-depleted T cells, or T cells provided the cDNA or gDNA that made up the material.

Here immunoSEQ multiplex PCR was the method, and the copy in TCRdb shows in-frame clones only, minus some. The table records about 220,000 clones, 70% to 90% of them present only once. With V trimmed by 6 bases and J by 5 bases, 9 bases remained unmatched. Germline V gene sequence: CDR1 MNHEY, CDR2 SVGAGI. The CDR3 has 15 amino acids. Sequencing used peripheral blood. This chain uses TRBV6-5 with TRBJ1-3; TRBD1 matches at 8 bases. The receptor's source is a woman aged 50 to 65 with COVID-19, enrolled during active disease. This chain's CDR3 is CASRLPGQGRNTIYF. The CDR3 bases are TGTGCCAGCAGGCTACCCGGACAGGGTAGAAACACCATATATTTT.